This T cell receptor (beta chain) was profiled in a study of T cell changes during pregnancy in multiple sclerosis. TCRdb keeps only in-frame clones here, not all; method: immunoSEQ multiplex PCR. Of about 77,000 clones listed, 93% are singletons. V lost 6 bases and J lost 4; bases outside the gene matches: 3. The length of the CDR3 is 13 residues. Germline assignment: CDR1 SGDLS and CDR2 YYNGEE. Here the sequenced sample was peripheral blood, taken after pregnancy. This TCR was sampled from a female donor in good health, enrolled as a control in a pregnancy study. J is TRBJ2-1 and V is TRBV9; 8 nucleotides agree with TRBD2. CDR3 coding DNA: TGTGCCAGCACTAGCGGGCAATACAATGAGCAGTTCTTC. Residues: CASTSGQYNEQFF. The whole variable domain, remainder taken from reference TRBV9 and TRBJ2-1, is DSGVTQTPKHLITATGQRVTLRCSPRSGDLSVYWYQQSLDQGLQFLIQYYNGEERAKGNILERFSAQQFPDLHSELNLSSLELGDSALYFCASTSGQYNEQFFGPGTRLTVL.